The clone carrying this T cell receptor (beta chain) was recorded a few times. Its specificity is unknown. This record belongs to a study of T-cell reconstitution after alpha-beta-depleted transplantation in children. Germline CDR1 SGHRS, CDR2 YFSETQ. The V end lost 5 bases, the J end lost 6 bases, and 18 bases lay between the germline ends. The CDR3 spans 15 residues. Unique molecular identifiers featured in how the TCRbeta library was prepared. Via MiXCR, TCRdb re-called the PCR reads, giving one row per CDR3 protein. This table holds about 540,000 distinct CDR3 sequences, roughly a quarter found once. The study's findings and limits: Recipient T cells and thymic progenitors that survived gave rise to the high TCRbeta diversity observed at day 60 in some patients. Several hundred graft clones that had expanded were reportedly the source of alpha-beta T cells about two months after transplant. It was newly produced T cells that mostly accounted for T-cell counts and diversity one year after transplant.

The sequencing here drew on PBMCs, taken before TCRalphabeta/CD19-depleted stem cell transplant. The V call is TRBV5-1, the J call TRBJ2-1; D tentatively reads TRBD1 or TRBD2 (7 bases each). The clonotype originates from a boy under three years old with Wiskott-Aldrich syndrome, due to receive a stem cell transplant. This CDR3 is CASRPRGGGGNEQFF. The CDR3 coding sequence is TGCGCCAGCAGGCCTAGGGGAGGGGGCGGCAATGAGCAGTTCTTC.